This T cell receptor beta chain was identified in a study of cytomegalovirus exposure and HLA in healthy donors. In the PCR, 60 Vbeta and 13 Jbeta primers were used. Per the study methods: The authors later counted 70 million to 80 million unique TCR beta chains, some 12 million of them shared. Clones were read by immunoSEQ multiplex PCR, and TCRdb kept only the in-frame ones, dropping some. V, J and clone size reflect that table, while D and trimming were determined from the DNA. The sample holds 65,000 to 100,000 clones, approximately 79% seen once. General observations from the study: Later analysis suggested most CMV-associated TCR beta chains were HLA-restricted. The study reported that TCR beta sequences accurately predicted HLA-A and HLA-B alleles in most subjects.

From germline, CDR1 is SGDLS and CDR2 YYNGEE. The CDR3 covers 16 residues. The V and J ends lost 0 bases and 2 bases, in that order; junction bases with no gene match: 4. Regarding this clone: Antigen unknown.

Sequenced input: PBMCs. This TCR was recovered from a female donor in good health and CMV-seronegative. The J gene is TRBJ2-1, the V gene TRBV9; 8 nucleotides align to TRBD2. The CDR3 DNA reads TGTGCCAGCAGCGTAGCGGGAGGGCCCCCCTACAATGAGCAGTTCTTC. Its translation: CASSVAGGPPYNEQFF.